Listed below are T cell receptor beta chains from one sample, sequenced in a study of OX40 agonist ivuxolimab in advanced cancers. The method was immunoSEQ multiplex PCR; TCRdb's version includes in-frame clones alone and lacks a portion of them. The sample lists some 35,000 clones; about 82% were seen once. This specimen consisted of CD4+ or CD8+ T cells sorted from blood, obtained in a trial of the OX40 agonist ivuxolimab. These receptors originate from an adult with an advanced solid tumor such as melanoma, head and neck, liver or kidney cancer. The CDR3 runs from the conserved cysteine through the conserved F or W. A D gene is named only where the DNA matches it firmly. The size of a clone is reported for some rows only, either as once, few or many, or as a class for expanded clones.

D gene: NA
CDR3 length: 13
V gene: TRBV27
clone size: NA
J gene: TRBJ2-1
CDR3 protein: CASSPQSHNEQFF

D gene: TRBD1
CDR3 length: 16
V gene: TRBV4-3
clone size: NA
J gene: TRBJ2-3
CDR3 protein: CASSQGTGGPGDTQYF

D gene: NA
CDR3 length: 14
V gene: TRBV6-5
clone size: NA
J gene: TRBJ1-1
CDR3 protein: CASSYRGIRTEAFF

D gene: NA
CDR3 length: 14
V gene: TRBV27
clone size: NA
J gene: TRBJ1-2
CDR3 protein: CASSLTDSNYGYTF

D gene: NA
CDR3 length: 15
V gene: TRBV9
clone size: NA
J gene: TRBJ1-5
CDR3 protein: CASSVGQNSNQPQHF

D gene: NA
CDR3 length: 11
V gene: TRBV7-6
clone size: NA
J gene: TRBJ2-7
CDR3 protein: CASSASYEQYF

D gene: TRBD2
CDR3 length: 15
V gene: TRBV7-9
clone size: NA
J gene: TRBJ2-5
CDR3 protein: CASSARLAGRETQYF

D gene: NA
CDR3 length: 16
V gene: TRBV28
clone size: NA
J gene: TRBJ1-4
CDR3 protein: CASSLRQGRGEEKLFF

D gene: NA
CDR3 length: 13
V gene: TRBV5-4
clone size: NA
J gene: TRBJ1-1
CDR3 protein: CASRGDGWTEAFF

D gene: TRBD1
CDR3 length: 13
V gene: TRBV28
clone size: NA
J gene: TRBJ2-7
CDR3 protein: CASSRTGGFEQYF

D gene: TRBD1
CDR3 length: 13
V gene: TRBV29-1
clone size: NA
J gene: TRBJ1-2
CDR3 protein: CSVEVQGEDGYTF

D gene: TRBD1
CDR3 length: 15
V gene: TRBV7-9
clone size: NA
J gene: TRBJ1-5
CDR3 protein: CASQLHGTGSQPQHF

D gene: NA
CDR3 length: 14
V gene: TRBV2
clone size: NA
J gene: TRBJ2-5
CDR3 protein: CASSDVAVQETQYF

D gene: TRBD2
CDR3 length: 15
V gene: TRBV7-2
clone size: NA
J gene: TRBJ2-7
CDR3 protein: CASSLGLAGTYEQYF

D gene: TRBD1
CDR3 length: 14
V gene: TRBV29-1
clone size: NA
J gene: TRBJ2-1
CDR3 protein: CSVEGGGAYNEQFF

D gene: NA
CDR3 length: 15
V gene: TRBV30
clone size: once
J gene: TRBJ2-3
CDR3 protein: CAWSEGGVSTDTQYF

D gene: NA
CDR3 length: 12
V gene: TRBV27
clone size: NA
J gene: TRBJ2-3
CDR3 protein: CASSFPGDTQYF

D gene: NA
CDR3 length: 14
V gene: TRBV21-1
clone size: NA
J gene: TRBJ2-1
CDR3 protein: CASSSLAGGNEQFF

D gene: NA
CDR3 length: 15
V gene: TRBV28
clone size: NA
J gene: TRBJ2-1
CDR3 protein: CASSLLTAGNNEQFF

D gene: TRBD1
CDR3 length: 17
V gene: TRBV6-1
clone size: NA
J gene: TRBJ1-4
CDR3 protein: CASSALHAGTGDEKLFF